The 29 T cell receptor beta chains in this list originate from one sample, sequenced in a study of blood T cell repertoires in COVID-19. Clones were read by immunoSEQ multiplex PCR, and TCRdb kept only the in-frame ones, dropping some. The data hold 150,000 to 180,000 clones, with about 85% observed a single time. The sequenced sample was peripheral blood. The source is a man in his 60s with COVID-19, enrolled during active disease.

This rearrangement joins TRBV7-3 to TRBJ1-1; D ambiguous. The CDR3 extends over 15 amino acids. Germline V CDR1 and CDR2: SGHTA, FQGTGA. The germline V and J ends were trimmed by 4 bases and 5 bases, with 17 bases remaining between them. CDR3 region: CASSSDPWEKTEAFF. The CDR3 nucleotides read TGTGCCAGCAGCTCCGACCCCTGGGAGAAGACTGAAGCTTTCTTT.

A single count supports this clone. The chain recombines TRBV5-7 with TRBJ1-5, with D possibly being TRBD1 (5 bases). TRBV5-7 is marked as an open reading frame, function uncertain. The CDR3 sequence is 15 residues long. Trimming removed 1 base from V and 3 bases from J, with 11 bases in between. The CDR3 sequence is CASSLSGGFNQPQHF. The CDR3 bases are TGTGCCAGCAGCTTGTCCGGGGGTTTCAATCAGCCCCAGCATTTT.

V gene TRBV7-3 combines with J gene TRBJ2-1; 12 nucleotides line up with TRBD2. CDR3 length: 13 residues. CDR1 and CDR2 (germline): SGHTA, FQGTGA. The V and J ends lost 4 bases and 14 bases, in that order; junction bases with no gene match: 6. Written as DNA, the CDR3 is TGTGCCAGCAGCTCACCTCCTAGCGGGAGGGAGTTCTTC. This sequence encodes CASSSPPSGREFF. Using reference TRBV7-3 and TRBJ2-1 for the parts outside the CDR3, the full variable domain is GAGVSQTPSNKVTEKGKYVELRCDPISGHTALYWYRQSLGQGPEFLIYFQGTGAADDSGLPNDRFFAVRPEGSVSTLKIQRTERGDSAVYLCASSSPPSGREFFGPGTRLTVL.

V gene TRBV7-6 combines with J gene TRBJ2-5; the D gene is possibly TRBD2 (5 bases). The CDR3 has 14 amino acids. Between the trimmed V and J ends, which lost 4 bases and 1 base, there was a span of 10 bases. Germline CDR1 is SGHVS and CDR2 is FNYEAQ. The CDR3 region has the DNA TGTGCCAGCAGCTCTTTAGCGCCCCAAGAGACCCAGTACTTC. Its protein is CASSSLAPQETQYF.

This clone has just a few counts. DNA of the CDR3: TGTGCCAGCGGTTTGTCGGGGGTGAAGCCCCAGCATTTT. It codes for CASGLSGVKPQHF. The chain employs TRBV3-1 (or the pseudogene TRBV3-2) and TRBJ1-5, with D possibly being TRBD1 (5 bases). This CDR3 comprises 13 residues. Germline V lookup: CDR1 LGHDT, CDR2 YNNKEL (reference sequence). V lost 8 bases to trimming and J lost 8 bases, with 16 bases between them.

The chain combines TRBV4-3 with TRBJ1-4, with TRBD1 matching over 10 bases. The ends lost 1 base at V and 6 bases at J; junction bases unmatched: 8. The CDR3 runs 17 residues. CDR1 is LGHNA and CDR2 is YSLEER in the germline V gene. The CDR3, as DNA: TGCGCCAGCAGCCAAGGGGCCTCCGGGACAGGGGATGAAAAACTGTTTTTT. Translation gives CASSQGASGTGDEKLFF.

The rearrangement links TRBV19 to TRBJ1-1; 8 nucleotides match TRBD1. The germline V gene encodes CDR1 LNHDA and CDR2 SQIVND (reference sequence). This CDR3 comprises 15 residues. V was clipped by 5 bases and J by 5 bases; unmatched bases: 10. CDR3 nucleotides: TGTGCCAGTAGTGCGAGACAGGGGACGCGGACTGAAGCTTTCTTT. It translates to CASSARQGTRTEAFF.

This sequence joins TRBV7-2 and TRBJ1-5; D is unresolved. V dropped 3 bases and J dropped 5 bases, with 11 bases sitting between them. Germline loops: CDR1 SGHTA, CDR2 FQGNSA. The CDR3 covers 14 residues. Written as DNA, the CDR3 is TGTGCCAGCAGCTTTAATCCCCGGGATCAGCCCCAGCATTTT. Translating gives CASSFNPRDQPQHF. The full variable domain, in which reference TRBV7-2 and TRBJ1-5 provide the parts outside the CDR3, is GAGVSQSPSNKVTEKGKDVELRCDPISGHTALYWYRQSLGQGLEFLIYFQGNSAPDKSGLPSDRFSAERTGGSVSTLTIQRTQQEDSAVYLCASSFNPRDQPQHFGDGTRLSIL.

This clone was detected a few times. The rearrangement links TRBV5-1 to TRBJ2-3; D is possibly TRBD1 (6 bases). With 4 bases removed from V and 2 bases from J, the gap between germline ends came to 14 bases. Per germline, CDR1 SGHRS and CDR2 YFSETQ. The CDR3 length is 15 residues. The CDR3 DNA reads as TGCGCCAGCAGCCCCAGGGGTTTTAACACAGATACGCAGTATTTT. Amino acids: CASSPRGFNTDTQYF.

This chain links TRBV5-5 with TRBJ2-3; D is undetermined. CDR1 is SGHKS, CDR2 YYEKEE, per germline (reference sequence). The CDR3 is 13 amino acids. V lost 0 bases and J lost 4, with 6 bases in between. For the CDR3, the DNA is TGTGCCAGCAGCTTGGATCAATCAGATACGCAGTATTTT. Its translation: CASSLDQSDTQYF.

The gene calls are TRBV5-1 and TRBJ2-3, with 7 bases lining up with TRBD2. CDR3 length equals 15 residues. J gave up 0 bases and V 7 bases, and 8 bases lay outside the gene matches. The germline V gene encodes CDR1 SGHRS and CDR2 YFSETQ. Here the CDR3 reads CASSRGGGSTDTQYF. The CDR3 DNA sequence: TGCGCCAGCTCCCGAGGCGGGGGTAGCACAGATACGCAGTATTTT.

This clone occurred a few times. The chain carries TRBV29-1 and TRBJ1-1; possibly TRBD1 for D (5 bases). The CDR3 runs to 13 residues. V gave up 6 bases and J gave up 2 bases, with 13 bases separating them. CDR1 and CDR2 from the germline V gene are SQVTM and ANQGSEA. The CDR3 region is CSVGGWSNTEAFF. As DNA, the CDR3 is TGCAGCGTGGGGGGATGGAGCAACACTGAAGCTTTCTTT. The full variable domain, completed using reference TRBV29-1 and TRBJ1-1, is SAVISQKPSRDICQRGTSLTIQCQVDSQVTMMFWYRQQPGQSLTLIATANQGSEATYESGFVIDKFPISRPNLTFSTLTVSNMSPEDSSIYLCSVGGWSNTEAFFGQGTRLTVV.

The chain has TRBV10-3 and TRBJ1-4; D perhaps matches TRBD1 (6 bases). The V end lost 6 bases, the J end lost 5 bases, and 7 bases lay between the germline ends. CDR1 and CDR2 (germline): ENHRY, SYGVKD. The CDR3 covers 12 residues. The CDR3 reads CAISGTNEKLFF. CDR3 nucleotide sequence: TGTGCCATCAGCGGGACAAATGAAAAACTGTTTTTT.

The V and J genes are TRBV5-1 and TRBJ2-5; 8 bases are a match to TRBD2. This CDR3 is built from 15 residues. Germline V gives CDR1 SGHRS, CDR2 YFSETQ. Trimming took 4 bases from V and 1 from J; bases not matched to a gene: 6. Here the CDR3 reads CASSATAGAQETQYF. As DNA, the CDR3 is TGCGCCAGCAGCGCAACAGCGGGGGCCCAAGAGACCCAGTACTTC.

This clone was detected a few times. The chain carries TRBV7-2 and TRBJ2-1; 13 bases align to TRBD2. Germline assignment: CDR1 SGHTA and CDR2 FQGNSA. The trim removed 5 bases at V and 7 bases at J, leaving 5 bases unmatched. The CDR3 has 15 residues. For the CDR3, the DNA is TGTGCCAGCAGCCAACTAGCGGGAGGGGTAAATGAGCAGTTCTTC. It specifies CASSQLAGGVNEQFF. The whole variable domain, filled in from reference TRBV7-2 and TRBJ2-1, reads GAGVSQSPSNKVTEKGKDVELRCDPISGHTALYWYRQSLGQGLEFLIYFQGNSAPDKSGLPSDRFSAERTGGSVSTLTIQRTQQEDSAVYLCASSQLAGGVNEQFFGPGTRLTVL.

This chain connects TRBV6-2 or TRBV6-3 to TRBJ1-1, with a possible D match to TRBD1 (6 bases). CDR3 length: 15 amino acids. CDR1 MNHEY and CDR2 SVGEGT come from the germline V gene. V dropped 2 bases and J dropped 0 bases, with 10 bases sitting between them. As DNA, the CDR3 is TGTGCCAGCAGTTACGGGACACGGATGAACACTGAAGCTTTCTTT. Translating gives CASSYGTRMNTEAFF.

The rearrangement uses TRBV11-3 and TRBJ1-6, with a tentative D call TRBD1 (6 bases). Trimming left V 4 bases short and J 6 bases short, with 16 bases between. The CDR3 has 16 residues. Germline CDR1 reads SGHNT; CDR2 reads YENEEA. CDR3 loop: CASSSSRDTFNSPLHF. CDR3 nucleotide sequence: TGTGCCAGCAGCTCCTCCCGGGACACCTTTAATTCACCCCTCCACTTT.

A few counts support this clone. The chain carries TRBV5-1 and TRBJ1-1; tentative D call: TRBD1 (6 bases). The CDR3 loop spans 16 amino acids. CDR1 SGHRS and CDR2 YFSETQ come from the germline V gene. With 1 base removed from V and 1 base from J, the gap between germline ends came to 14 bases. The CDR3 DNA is TGCGCCAGCAGCTTGTCGCAAGGACAGCGGAACACTGAAGCTTTCTTT. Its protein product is CASSLSQGQRNTEAFF.

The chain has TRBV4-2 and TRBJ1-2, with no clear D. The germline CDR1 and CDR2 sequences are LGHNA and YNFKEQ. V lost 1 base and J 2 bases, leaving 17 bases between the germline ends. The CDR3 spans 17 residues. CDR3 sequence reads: CASSQVSLEGANYGYTF. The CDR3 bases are TGTGCCAGCAGCCAAGTATCGTTGGAGGGCGCGAACTATGGCTACACCTTC.

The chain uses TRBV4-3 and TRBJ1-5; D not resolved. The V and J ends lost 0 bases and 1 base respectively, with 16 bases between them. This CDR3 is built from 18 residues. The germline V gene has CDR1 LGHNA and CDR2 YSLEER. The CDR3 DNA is TGCGCCAGCAGCCAAGATGCAAACGGGGAATGGAGCAATCAGCCCCAGCATTTT. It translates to CASSQDANGEWSNQPQHF.

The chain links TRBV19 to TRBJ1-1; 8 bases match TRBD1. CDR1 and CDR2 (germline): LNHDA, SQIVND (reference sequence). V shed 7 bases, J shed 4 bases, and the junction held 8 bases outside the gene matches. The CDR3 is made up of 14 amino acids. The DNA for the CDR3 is TGTGCCAGTATCAGGACAGGGAAGTTCACTGAAGCTTTCTTT. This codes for CASIRTGKFTEAFF. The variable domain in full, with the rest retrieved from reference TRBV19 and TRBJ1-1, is DGGITQSPKYLFRKEGQNVTLSCEQNLNHDAMYWYRQDPGQGLRLIYYSQIVNDFQKGDIAEGYSVSREKKESFPLTVTSAQKNPTAFYLCASIRTGKFTEAFFGQGTRLTVV.

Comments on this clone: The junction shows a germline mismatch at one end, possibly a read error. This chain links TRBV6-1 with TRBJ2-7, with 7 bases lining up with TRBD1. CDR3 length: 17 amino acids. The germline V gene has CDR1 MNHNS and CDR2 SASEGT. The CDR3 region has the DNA TGTGCCAGCAGTCAAGCATACCGGGACAGTAATTCCCACGAGCAGTACTTC. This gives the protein CASSQAYRDSNSHEQYF.

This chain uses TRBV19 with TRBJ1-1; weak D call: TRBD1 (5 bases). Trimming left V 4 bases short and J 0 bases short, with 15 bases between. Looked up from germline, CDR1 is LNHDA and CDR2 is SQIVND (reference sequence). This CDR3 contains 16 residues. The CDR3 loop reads CASSTLLTVLNTEAFF. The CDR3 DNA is TGTGCCAGTAGTACCCTACTGACAGTGCTGAACACTGAAGCTTTCTTT. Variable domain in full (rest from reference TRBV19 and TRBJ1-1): DGGITQSPKYLFRKEGQNVTLSCEQNLNHDAMYWYRQDPGQGLRLIYYSQIVNDFQKGDIAEGYSVSREKKESFPLTVTSAQKNPTAFYLCASSTLLTVLNTEAFFGQGTRLTVV.

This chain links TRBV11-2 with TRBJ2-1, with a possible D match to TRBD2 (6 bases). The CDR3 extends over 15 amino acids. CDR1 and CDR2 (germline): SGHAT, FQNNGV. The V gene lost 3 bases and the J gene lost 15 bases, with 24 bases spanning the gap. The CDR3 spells CASSFKGLASGTPFF. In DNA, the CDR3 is TGTGCCAGCAGCTTTAAGGGACTCGCCTCCGGAACGCCGTTCTTC.

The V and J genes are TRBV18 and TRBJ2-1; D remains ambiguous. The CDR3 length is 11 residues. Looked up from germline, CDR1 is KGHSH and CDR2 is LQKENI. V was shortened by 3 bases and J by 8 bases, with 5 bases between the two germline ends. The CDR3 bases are TGTGCCAGCTCACCGCAGGATGAGCAGTTCTTC. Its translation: CASSPQDEQFF.

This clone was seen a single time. The CDR3 DNA follows: TGTGCCAGCAGTGAATATCAGGGGAATGGTGGCTACACCTTC. It yields the protein CASSEYQGNGGYTF. The rearrangement links TRBV25-1 to TRBJ1-2, with D possibly matching TRBD1 (6 bases). Germline V CDR1 and CDR2: MGHDK, SYGVNS. This CDR3 has 14 residues. Trimming cost V 0 bases and J 7 bases, with 12 bases left between them.

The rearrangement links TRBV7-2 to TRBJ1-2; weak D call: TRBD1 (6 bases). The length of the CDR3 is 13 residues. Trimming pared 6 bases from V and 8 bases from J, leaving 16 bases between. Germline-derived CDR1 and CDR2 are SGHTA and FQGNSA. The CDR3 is CASSTGRYRGYTF. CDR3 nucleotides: TGTGCCAGCAGTACAGGGCGCTACAGGGGCTACACCTTC.

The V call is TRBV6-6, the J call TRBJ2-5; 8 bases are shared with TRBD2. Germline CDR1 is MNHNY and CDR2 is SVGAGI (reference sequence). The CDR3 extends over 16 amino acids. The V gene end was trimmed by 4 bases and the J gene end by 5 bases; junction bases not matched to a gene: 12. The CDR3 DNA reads TGTGCCAGCAGTTCGTCTCGGGGGGGCCGGCGGGAGACCCAGTACTTC. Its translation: CASSSSRGGRRETQYF.

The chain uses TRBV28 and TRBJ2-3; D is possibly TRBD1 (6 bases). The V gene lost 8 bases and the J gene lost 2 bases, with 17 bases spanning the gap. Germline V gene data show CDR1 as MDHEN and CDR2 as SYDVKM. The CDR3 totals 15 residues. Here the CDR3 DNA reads TGTGCCAGCCTCCACTCAGGGGATATCACAGATACGCAGTATTTT. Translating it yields CASLHSGDITDTQYF. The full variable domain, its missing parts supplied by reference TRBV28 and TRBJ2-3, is DVKVTQSSRYLVKRTGEKVFLECVQDMDHENMFWYRQDPGLGLRLIYFSYDVKMKEKGDIPEGYSVSREKKERFSLILESASTNQTSMYLCASLHSGDITDTQYFGPGTRLTVL.